Below, one T cell receptor beta chain is given with its context. No antigen is known for it. Method: immunoSEQ multiplex PCR; TCRdb's copy keeps in-frame clones and lacks some. The sample includes about 88,000 clones, under 85% seen only once; the top ten take 3.5% to 4%. V lost 3 bases to trimming and J lost 4 bases; unmatched junction nucleotides: 8. Per germline, CDR1 SGHNT and CDR2 YYREEE (reference sequence). The CDR3 is 16 amino acids. The source of the sample is a study of OX40 agonist ivuxolimab in advanced cancers. On the study more broadly: An agonistic anti-OX40 (CD134) antibody, ivuxolimab, was used to treat the patients.

Study results and limitations: Expanded clones were, on average, more numerous in CD8+ T cells than in CD4+. Partial responders at 0.1-3.0 mg/kg showed near-lowest clonal expansion. Within 6 weeks, CD4+ and CD8+ blood T cells expanded clonally at 0.1 to 3.0 mg/kg.

The sequencing here drew on CD4+ or CD8+ T cells sorted from blood, taken in a trial of the OX40 agonist ivuxolimab. This chain uses TRBV5-4 with TRBJ2-3, with 10 bases identical to TRBD2. This clonotype was sampled from an adult with an advanced solid tumor such as melanoma, head and neck, liver or kidney cancer. CDR3: CASSSRASGSPDTQYF. CDR3 bases: TGTGCCAGCAGCTCGAGGGCTAGCGGGAGTCCAGATACGCAGTATTTT.